This TCR beta chain was sequenced during a study of a mutant IDH1 vaccine in newly diagnosed glioma (dated by TCRdb to 2020 to 2022). For the wider study: Of the approximately 30 treated patients, approximately 60% were male and 37.5% were female, and the mean age was about 40 years. For exploratory analyses, 25 to 30 treated patients had longitudinal TCRB deep sequencing done wherever samples were available. Peripheral blood was drawn at six visits: V03 (baseline), V05, V07, V10, V12 and V13. Prior to enrollment, patients had been given standard therapy consisting of radiotherapy alone, temozolomide alone, or radiochemotherapy with temozolomide, with the combination given to most patients.

What the study reported, not specific to this receptor: Vaccine-induced immune responses across multiple MHC alleles were detected in around 92% of patients. Selection of PBMC samples for TCRB deep sequencing was based on availability. The authors noted that analyses of patient blood samples could not be reproduced because of sample limitations. Pseudoprogression seemed to be unrelated to changes in the top peripheral T cell clonotypes found by TCRB sequencing.

This clone showed up just a few times. There is no known antigen for this receptor. No much larger clonotype is one base removed from it; base qualities were not supplied. The same CDR3 can be traced to other DNA sequences in this sample. In the paper's terms, the time point label means: baseline, week 1 (first vaccination visit). Read against the paper, the sample's treatment or condition label means: pre-vaccination baseline after standard-of-care therapy. The donors had newly diagnosed IDH1-mutant astrocytomas of WHO grade 3 or 4 that showed loss of nuclear ATRX. The samples were drawn from NOA16, a multicentre, single-arm, open-label phase I trial in Germany that tested a mutant IDH1 peptide vaccine in humans for the first time. Visit V03 blood draws served as the baseline sample for immunogenicity testing. Genomic DNA for TCRB sequencing was isolated from EDTA blood with the DNeasy Blood and Tissue Kit.

Library construction relied on the immunoSEQ multiplex PCR assay. The hsTCRB Kit was used according to the manufacturer's protocol to amplify rearranged TCR beta chain sequences. An Illumina MiSeq was used to sequence the TCRB libraries. For the original study's pipeline: The proprietary platform of the kit vendor was used for demultiplexing, trimming and gene mapping. TCRdb retrieved this table from immuneACCESS and kept in-frame rearrangements only. Not all clones are present; in checked studies, unresolved V genes account for under half, and no reason is known for the remainder. The D gene and trimming were derived from the DNA, and the V and J assignments and clone size from that table. This sample comprises about 88,000 clones, about four fifths of them detected only once. Nearly 5.5% of the sample comes from the top ten. Trimming at the junction amounts to 4 bases on V and 2 bases on J, and the germline ends lie 3 bases apart. From the cysteine through the phenylalanine, the CDR3 covers 11 amino acids. Only the CDR3 region is kept as DNA, spanning 33 bases read in frame from base 1. The germline V gene (reference sequence) provides CDR1 SGHNT and CDR2 YYREEE.

The chain uses TRBV5-4 and TRBJ1-1, with the identity of the D gene unclear. This TCR came from a man aged 40-50 years with glioma. Some clones in this sample may be carry-over from other donors' samples. Sequencing was performed on PBMCs, taken from a glioma patient treated with radiotherapy, temozolomide or both. The nucleotide sequence is TGTGCCAGCAGCCTAAACACTGAAGCTTTCTTT. Its protein is CASSLNTEAFF.